The following is a T cell receptor beta chain sequence with its context. It lacks a known antigen. Base qualities are missing; no much larger clone stands one base away. These data belong to a study of blood T cell repertoires in COVID-19 (dated by TCRdb to 2020 to 2022). About the investigation overall: Samples covering the acute and convalescent phases of COVID-19 were provided by collaborators in the United States, Italy and Spain. The material from the prospective study consisted of cDNA or gDNA derived from T cells, B-cell-depleted T cells, or PBMCs. Subjects who had been exposed to COVID-19, were actively infected with it, or had recovered from it provided the deeply sampled blood TCRbeta repertoires that made up the dataset. The repertoires were released in a freely available public database intended as a resource for research on the immune response to SARS-CoV-2. Samples were obtained from the ongoing ImmuneRACE study (first 160 participants) and from over a thousand subjects provided by 6 global collaborators. Sample metadata almost always included a de-identified subject ID, COVID-19 status, age in years and sex. HLA class I and class II types, where available, came from metadata supplied by the sample provider rather than from assay-based typing. What the study reported, not specific to this receptor: How much clinical and demographic metadata was included differed by source and by participant, and the metadata was provided uncurated.

The collaborating institutions used their own protocols to collect whole blood in K2EDTA tubes. Collaborator samples were shipped for TCRbeta analysis as frozen whole blood, isolated PBMCs, or DNA extracted from either sample type. TCRbeta CDR3 regions were amplified from genomic DNA using the immunoSEQ Assay, a bias-controlled multiplex PCR. Turning to the authors' computational methods: The number of nucleated cells in each sample was estimated from the amplification of reference gene primers within the assay. To quantify the absolute abundance of each unique TCRbeta CDR3 rearrangement, sequence reads were collapsed and filtered. For each sample, productive Simpson clonality was calculated as the square root of Simpson's diversity index over productive rearrangements. The source is immuneACCESS, and TCRdb retained only in-frame sequences with V and J called. Part of the clones is not carried over; for the studies checked, unresolved V genes explain less than half of this, and the remainder is unexplained. V, J and clone size are taken as reported in that table, and D and trimming were inferred from the DNA itself. The table for this sample lists roughly 54,000 clones; about 91% of them were counted only once. Approximately 7% of the sample belongs to the ten largest clones.

The material sequenced was peripheral blood. This TCR was recovered from a woman aged 55-70 years with active or convalescent COVID-19.

The DNA sequence follows: TGTGCCAGCAGTAAGGACAGGGAAAATGAGCAGTTCTTC. Its translation reads: CASSKDRENEQFF. The chain employs TRBV27 and TRBJ2-1; 8 junctional bases match TRBD1. V trim: 5 bases; J trim: 7 bases; unmatched bases: 4. CDR1 is given as MNHEY and CDR2 as SMNVEV, both from the germline V gene (reference sequence). The CDR3, from cysteine to phenylalanine, totals 13 residues. CDR3 DNA is the only sequence kept; it has 39 bases, read in frame from the first base.